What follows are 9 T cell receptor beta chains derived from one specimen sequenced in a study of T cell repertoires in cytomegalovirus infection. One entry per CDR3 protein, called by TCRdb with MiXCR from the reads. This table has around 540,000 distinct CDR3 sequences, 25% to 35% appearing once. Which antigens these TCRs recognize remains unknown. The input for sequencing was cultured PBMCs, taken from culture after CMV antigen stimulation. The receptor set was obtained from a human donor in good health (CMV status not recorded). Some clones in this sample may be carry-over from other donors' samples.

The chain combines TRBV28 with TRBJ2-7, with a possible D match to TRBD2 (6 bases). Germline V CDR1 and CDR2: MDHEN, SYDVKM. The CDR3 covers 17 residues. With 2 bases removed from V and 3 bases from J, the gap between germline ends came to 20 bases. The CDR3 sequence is CASSLRPGLPVGYEQYF. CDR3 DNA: TGTGCCAGCAGTTTAAGACCGGGACTCCCTGTGGGCTACGAGCAGTACTTC.

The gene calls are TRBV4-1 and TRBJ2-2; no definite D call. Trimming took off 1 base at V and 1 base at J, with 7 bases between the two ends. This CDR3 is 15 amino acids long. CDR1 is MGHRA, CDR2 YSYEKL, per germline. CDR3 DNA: TGCGCCAGCAGCCAAGTAGCCAGGAACACCGGGGAGCTGTTTTTT. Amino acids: CASSQVARNTGELFF.

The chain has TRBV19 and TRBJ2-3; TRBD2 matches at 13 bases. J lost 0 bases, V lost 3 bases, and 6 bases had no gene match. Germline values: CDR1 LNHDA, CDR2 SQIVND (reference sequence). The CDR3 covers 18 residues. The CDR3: CASSIGGLAGSSTDTQYF. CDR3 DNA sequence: TGTGCCAGTAGTATTGGGGGACTAGCGGGATCTAGCACAGATACGCAGTATTTT.

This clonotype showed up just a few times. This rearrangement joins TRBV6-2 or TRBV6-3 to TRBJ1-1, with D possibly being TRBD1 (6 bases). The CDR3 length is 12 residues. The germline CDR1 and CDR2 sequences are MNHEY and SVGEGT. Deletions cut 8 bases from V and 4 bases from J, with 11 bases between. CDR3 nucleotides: TGTGCCAGCTGGGAGGGGGGCACTGAAGCTTTCTTT. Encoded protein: CASWEGGTEAFF.

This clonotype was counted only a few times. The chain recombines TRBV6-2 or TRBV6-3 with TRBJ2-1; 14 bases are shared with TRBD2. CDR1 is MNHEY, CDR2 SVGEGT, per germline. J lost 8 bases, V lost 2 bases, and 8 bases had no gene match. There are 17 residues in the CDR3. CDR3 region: CASSYTTGTSGSYEQFF. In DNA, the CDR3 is TGTGCCAGCAGTTACACGACCGGGACTAGCGGGAGTTATGAGCAGTTCTTC.

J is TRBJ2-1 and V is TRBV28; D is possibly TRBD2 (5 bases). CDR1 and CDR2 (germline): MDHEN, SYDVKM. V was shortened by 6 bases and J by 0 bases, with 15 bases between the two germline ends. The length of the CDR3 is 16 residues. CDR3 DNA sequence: TGTGCCAGCAGAATGGCCCAACGGGACTCCTACAATGAGCAGTTCTTC. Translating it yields CASRMAQRDSYNEQFF.

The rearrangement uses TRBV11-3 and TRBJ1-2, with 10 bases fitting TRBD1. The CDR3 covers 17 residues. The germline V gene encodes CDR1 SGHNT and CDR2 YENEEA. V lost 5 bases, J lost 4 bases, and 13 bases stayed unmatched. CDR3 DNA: TGTGCCAGCAGCGGACCCGGGACAGGGGCGACGCGCTATGGCTACACCTTC. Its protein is CASSGPGTGATRYGYTF.

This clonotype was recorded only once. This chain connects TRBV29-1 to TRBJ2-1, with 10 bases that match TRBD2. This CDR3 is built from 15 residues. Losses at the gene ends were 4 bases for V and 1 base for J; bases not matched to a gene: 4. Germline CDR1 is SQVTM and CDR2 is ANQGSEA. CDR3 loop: CSVAGLAVSYNEQFF. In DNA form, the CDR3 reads TGCAGCGTTGCAGGACTAGCGGTATCCTACAATGAGCAGTTCTTC.

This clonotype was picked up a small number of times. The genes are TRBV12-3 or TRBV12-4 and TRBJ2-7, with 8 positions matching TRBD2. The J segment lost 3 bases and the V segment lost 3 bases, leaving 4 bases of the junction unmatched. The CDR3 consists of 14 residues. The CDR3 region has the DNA TGTGCCAGCAGTTTCGGGGGGGTTTACTACGAGCAGTACTTC. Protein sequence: CASSFGGVYYEQYF.